This T cell receptor beta chain was obtained from a study of cytomegalovirus exposure and HLA in healthy donors. Looking at the study overall: An earlier analysis found some 120 million unique TCR beta sequences from about 190 million T cells. Findings of the study overall: Rarity marked most TCR sequences, yet some public TCRs occurred in many donors.

V was pared by 1 base and J by 0 bases, with 1 base of the junction left unmatched. This CDR3 is 15 amino acids long. In germline, CDR1 is LNHNV, CDR2 YYDKDF (reference sequence). The PCR used 60 Vbeta and 13 Jbeta primers. In the authors' workflow: Roughly 11 million shared chains were among the approximately 82 million unique TCR beta chains that a later analysis counted. Profiled with immunoSEQ multiplex PCR; TCRdb holds only in-frame clones, not every one. That table supplies the V and J calls and clone size; D and trimming were determined from the DNA. The sample lists 170,000 or so clones, over 80% occurring once. In the case of this clone: Its specificity is not known.

V usage is TRBV15 and J usage is TRBJ2-3; 7 bases are a match to TRBD1. What was sequenced was PBMCs. The TCR comes from a man between 50 and 59 years old in good health and CMV-seronegative. CDR3 sequence (DNA): TGTGCCACCAGCAGAGCACAGGGGAGCACAGATACGCAGTATTTT. This codes for CATSRAQGSTDTQYF.